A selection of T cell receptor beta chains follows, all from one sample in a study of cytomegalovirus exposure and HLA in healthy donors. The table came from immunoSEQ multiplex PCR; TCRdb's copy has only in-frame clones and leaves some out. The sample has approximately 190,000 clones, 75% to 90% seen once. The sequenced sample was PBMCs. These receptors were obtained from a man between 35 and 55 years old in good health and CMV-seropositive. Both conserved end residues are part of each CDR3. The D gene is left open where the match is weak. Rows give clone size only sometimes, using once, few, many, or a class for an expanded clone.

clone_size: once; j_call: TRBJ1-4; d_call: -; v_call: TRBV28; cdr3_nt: TGTGCCAGCGGGCTTCCGGGGGAAAAACTGTTTTTT; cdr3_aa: CASGLPGEKLFF
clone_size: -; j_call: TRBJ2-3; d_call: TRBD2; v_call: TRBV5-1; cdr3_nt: TGCGCCAGCAGCCCGAAGGGACTAGCGGGCACAGATACGCAGTATTTT; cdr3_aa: CASSPKGLAGTDTQYF
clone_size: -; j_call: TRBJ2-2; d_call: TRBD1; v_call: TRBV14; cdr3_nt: TGTGCCAGCAGCCAAGGACAGGGTGTCGCCGGGGAGCTGTTTTTT; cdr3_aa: CASSQGQGVAGELFF
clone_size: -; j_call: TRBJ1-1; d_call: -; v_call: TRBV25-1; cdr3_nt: TGTGCCAGCTCTCCTGGGGAGTGGGAAGCTTTCTTT; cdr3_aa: CASSPGEWEAFF
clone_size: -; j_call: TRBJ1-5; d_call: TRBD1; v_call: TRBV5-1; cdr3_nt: TGCGCCAGCAGCCCAGGGGACAGGGTTGGTAGCAATCAGCCCCAGCATTTT; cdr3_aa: CASSPGDRVGSNQPQHF
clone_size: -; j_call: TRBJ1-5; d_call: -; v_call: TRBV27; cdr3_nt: TGTGCCAGCAGTTTAGGGTCGGGGGGGACGCCCCAGCATTTT; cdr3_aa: CASSLGSGGTPQHF
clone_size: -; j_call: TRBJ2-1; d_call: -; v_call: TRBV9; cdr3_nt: TGTGCCAGCAGCGAGGGGGAATCCTACAATGAGCAGTTCTTC; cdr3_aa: CASSEGESYNEQFF
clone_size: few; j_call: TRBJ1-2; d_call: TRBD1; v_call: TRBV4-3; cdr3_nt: TGCGCCAGCAGCCGACAGGGTACGACCTATGGCTACACCTTC; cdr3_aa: CASSRQGTTYGYTF
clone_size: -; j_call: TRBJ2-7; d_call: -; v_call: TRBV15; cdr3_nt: TGTGCCACCAGCCGGGGTTACGAGCAGTACTTC; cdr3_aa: CATSRGYEQYF
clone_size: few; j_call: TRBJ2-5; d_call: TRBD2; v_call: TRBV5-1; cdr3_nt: TGCGCCAGCAGCCTCCCGGGACTAGCAGGCAGAGAGACCCAGTACTTC; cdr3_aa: CASSLPGLAGRETQYF